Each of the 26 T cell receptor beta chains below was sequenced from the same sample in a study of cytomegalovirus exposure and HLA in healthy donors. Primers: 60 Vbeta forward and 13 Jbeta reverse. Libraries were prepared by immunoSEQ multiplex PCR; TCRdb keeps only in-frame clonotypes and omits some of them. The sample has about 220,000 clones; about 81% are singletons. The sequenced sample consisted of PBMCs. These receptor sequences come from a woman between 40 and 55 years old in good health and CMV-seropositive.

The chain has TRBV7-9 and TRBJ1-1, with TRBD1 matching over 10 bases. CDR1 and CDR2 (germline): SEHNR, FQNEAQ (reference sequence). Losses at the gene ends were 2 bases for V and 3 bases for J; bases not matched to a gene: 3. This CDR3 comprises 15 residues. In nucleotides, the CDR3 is TGTGCCAGCAGCTTACGGGGGACAGGGGACACTGAAGCTTTCTTT. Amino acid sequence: CASSLRGTGDTEAFF. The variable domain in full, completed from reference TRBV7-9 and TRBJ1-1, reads DTGVSQNPRHKITKRGQNVTFRCDPISEHNRLYWYRQTLGQGPEFLTYFQNEAQLEKSRLLSDRFSAERPKGSFSTLEIQRTEQGDSAMYLCASSLRGTGDTEAFFGQGTRLTVV.

For the CDR3, the DNA is TGTGCCAGCATTTGGACAGGGGGCCTGGGCGGGGAGCTGTTTTTT. This translates into CASIWTGGLGGELFF. This chain links TRBV2 with TRBJ2-2; 11 bases agree with TRBD1. V dropped 7 bases and J dropped 7; count of bases not matched to a gene: 8. The CDR3 contains 15 residues. From germline, CDR1 is SNHLY and CDR2 FYNNEI. The variable domain in full, with the rest retrieved from reference TRBV2 and TRBJ2-2, is EPEVTQTPSHQVTQMGQEVILRCVPISNHLYFYWYRQILGQKVEFLVSFYNNEISEKSEIFDDQFSVERPDGSNFTLKIRSTKLEDSAMYFCASIWTGGLGGELFFGEGSRLTVL.

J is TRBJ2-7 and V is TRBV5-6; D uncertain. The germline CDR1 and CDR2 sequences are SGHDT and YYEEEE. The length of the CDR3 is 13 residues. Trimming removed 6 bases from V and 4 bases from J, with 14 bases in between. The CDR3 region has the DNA TGTGCCAGCATGAGCATCACTGGTTACGAGCAGTACTTC. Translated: CASMSITGYEQYF.

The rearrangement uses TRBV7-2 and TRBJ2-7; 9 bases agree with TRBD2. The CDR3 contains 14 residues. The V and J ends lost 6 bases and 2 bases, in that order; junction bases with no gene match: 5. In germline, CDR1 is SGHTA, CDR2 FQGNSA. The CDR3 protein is CASRPSGVAYEQYF. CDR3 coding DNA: TGTGCCAGCAGACCTAGCGGGGTGGCCTACGAGCAGTACTTC. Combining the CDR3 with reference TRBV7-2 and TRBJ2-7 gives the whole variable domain GAGVSQSPSNKVTEKGKDVELRCDPISGHTALYWYRQSLGQGLEFLIYFQGNSAPDKSGLPSDRFSAERTGGSVSTLTIQRTQQEDSAVYLCASRPSGVAYEQYFGPGTRLTVT.

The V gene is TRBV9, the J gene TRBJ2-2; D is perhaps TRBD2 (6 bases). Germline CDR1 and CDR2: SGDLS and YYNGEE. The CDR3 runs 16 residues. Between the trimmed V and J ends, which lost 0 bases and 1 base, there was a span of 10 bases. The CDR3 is CASSVESSGNTGELFF. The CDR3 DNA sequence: TGTGCCAGCAGCGTAGAGAGTAGCGGGAACACCGGGGAGCTGTTTTTT.

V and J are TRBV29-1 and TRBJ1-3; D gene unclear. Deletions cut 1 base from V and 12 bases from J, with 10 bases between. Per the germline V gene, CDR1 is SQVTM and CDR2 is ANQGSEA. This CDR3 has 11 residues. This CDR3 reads CSVEGVEGIYF. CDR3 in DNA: TGCAGCGTTGAAGGGGTGGAGGGCATATATTTT.

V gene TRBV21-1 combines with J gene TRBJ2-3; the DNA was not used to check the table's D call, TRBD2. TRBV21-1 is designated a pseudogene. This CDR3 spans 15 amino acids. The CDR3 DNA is TGTGCCAGCCTAAAGCAAGCGCCCCGCACAGATACGCAGTATTTT. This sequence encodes CASLKQAPRTDTQYF.

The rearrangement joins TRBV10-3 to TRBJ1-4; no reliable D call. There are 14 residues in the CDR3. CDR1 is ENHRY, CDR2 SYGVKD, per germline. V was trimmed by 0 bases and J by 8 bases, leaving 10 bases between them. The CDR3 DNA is TGTGCCATCAGTGAGTCTCGGGAAGGGGAAAAACTGTTTTTT. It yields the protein CAISESREGEKLFF.

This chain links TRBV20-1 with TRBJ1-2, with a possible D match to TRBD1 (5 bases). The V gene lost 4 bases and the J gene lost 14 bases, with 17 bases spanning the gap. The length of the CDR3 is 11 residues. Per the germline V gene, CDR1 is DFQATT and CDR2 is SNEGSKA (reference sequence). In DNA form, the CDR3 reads TGCAGTGCTATCCAGGGCCGCGGCTGGACCTTC. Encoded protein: CSAIQGRGWTF.

The CDR3 reads CASSSRQGRQPQHF. CDR3 nucleotides: TGTGCCAGCAGCTCGAGACAGGGCAGACAGCCCCAGCATTTT. J is TRBJ1-5 and V is TRBV7-2; 7 bases line up with TRBD1. Germline-derived CDR1 and CDR2 are SGHTA and FQGNSA. The CDR3 loop spans 14 amino acids. J gave up 7 bases and V 4 bases, and 7 bases lay outside the gene matches. Combining the CDR3 with reference TRBV7-2 and TRBJ1-5 gives the whole variable domain GAGVSQSPSNKVTEKGKDVELRCDPISGHTALYWYRQSLGQGLEFLIYFQGNSAPDKSGLPSDRFSAERTGGSVSTLTIQRTQQEDSAVYLCASSSRQGRQPQHFGDGTRLSIL.

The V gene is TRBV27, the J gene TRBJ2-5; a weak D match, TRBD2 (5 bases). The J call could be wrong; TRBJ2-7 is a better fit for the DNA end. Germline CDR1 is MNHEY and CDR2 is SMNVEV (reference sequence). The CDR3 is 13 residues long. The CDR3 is CASSRGSVNEQYF. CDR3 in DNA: TGTGCCAGCAGCAGAGGGAGTGTAAACGAGCAGTACTTC.

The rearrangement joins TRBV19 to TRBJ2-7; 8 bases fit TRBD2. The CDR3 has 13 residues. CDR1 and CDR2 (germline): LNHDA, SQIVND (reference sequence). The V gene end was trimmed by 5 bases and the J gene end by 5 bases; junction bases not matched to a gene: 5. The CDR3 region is CASSSTSGNEQYF. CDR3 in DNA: TGTGCCAGTAGTTCAACTAGCGGAAACGAGCAGTACTTC.

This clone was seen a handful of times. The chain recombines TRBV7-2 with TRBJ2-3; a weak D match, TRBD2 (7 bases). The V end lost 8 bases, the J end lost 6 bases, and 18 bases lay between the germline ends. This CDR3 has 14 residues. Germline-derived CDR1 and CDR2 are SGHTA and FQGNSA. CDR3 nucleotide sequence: TGTGCCAGCGGGGCGGGGGCCTTGCGGGATACGCAGTATTTT. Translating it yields CASGAGALRDTQYF. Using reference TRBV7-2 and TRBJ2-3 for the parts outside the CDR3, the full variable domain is GAGVSQSPSNKVTEKGKDVELRCDPISGHTALYWYRQSLGQGLEFLIYFQGNSAPDKSGLPSDRFSAERTGGSVSTLTIQRTQQEDSAVYLCASGAGALRDTQYFGPGTRLTVL.

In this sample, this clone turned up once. CDR3 in amino acids: CAISERGSNQPQHF. For the CDR3, the DNA is TGTGCCATCAGTGAGAGGGGTAGCAATCAGCCCCAGCATTTT. The J gene is TRBJ1-5, the V gene TRBV10-3; perhaps TRBD1 as D (5 bases). Germline loops: CDR1 ENHRY, CDR2 SYGVKD. The CDR3 is 14 residues long. Trimming shortened V by 2 bases and J by 0 bases, and 5 bases separated the two germline ends.

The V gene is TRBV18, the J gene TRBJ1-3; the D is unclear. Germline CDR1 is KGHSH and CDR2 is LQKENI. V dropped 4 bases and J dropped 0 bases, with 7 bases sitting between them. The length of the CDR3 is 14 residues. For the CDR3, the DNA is TGTGCCAGCTCACATGAGAGCTCTGGAAACACCATATATTTT. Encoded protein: CASSHESSGNTIYF.

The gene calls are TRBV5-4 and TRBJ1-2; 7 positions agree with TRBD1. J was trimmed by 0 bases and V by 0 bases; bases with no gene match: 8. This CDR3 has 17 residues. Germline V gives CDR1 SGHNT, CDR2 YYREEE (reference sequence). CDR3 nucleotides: TGTGCCAGCAGCTTGGGAGGGGGCCGTAATGCTAACTATGGCTACACCTTC. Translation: CASSLGGGRNANYGYTF.

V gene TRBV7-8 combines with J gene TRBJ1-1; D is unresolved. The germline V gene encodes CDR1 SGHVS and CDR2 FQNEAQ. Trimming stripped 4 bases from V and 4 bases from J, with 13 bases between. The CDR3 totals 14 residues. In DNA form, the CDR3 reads TGTGCCAGCAGCTCAGGAACAGCCGTCACTGAAGCTTTCTTT. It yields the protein CASSSGTAVTEAFF.

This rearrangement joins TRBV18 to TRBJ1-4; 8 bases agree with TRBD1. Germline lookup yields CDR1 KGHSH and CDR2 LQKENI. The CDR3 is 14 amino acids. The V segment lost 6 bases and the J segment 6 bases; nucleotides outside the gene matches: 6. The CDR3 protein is CASSMNRGDEKLFF. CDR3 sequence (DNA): TGTGCCAGCTCGATGAACAGGGGGGATGAAAAACTGTTTTTT.

The CDR3 protein is CASSRGLAGDSYNEQFF. CDR3 nucleotides: TGCGCCAGCAGCCGTGGGCTAGCGGGGGATTCCTACAATGAGCAGTTCTTC. The chain employs TRBV5-1 and TRBJ2-1, with TRBD2 matching 10 bases. The length of the CDR3 is 17 residues. CDR1 and CDR2 (germline): SGHRS, YFSETQ. V was clipped by 4 bases and J by 1 base; unmatched bases: 8.

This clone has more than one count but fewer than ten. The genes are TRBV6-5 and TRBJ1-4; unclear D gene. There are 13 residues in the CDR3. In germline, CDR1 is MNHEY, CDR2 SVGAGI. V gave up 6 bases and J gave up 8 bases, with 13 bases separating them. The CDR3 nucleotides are TGTGCCAGCAGCCCCAGGATTCAGGAAAAACTGTTTTTT. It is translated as CASSPRIQEKLFF.

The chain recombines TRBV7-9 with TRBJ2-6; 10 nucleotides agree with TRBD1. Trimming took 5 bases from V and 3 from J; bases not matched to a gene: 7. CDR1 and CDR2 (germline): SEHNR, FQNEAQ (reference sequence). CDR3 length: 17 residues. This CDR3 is CASSLGGQGIGANVLTF. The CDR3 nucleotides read TGTGCCAGCAGCCTGGGGGGACAGGGGATTGGGGCCAACGTCCTGACTTTC.

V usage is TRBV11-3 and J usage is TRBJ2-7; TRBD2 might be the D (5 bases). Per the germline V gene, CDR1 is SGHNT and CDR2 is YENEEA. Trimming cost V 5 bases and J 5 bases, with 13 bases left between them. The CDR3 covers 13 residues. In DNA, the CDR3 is TGTGCCAGCAGCCGCACTAGTAAGCACGAGCAGTACTTC. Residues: CASSRTSKHEQYF.

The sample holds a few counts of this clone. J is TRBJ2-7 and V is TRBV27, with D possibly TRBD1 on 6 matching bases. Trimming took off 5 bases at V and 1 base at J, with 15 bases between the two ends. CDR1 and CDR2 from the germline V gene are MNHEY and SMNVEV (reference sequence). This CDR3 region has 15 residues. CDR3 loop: CASSAKTGISYEQYF. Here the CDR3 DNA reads TGTGCCAGCAGTGCTAAAACAGGGATATCCTACGAGCAGTACTTC.

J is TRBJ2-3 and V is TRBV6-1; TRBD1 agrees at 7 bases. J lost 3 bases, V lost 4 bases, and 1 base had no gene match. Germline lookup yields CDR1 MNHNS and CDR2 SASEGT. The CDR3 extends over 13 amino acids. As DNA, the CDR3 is TGTGCCAGCAGTGTCAGGGGGACAGATACGCAGTATTTT. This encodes CASSVRGTDTQYF.

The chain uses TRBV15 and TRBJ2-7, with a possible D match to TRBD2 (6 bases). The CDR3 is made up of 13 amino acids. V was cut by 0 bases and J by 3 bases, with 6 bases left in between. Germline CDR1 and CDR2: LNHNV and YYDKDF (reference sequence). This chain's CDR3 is CATSREAGYEQYF. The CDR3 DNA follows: TGTGCCACCAGCAGAGAAGCGGGCTACGAGCAGTACTTC.

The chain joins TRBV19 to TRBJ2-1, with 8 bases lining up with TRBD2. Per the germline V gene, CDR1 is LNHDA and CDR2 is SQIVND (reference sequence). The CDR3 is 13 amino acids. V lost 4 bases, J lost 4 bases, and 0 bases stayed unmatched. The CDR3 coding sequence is TGTGCCAGTAGTAGCGGGAGGTACAATGAGCAGTTCTTC. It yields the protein CASSSGRYNEQFF.